The T cell receptor (beta chain) described here comes from a study of neurological immune-mediated disorders. Each sorted-subset library came from 900,000 to 1,000,000 CD4+ or CD8+ T cells. The cDNA was synthesized by means of template-switch 5'RACE, which was carried out with 10-nucleotide random UMIs. Every sequencing run generated in excess of 170 million TCR-beta sequences. These sequences covered 15-18 subjects. TCRdb independently ran MiXCR on the 5' RACE reads; one entry per CDR3 protein. The sample contains about 9,200 distinct CDR3 sequences, 20% to 25% of which appear only once. Study-wide results and limits: The study found the most TCR clonal expansion in HTLV-1-associated myelopathy and the least in multiple sclerosis, below healthy controls.

Germline CDR1 DFQATT, CDR2 SNEGSKA (reference sequence). The CDR3 covers 16 residues. V lost 0 bases and J 6 bases, leaving 17 bases between the germline ends. Many counts were recorded for this clonotype. Its antigen remains unidentified. What was sequenced was CD8+ T cells from blood. The sequence came from a woman in her fifties or sixties with HTLV-1-associated myelopathy (HAM/TSP). The chain combines TRBV20-1 with TRBJ2-2; weak D call: TRBD2 (5 bases). CDR3 sequence: CSARDRDYVRAGELFF. The CDR3 coding sequence is TGCAGTGCTAGAGATCGAGACTACGTTCGGGCCGGGGAGCTGTTTTTT.